This T cell receptor (beta chain) was retrieved from a study of blood T cells in healthy people across ages. Study conclusions and caveats: Strongly correlated with naive T cell percentage was TCR beta diversity.

The amount of total RNA extracted per sample was at least 6 micrograms. In regard to this clonotype: No antigen is known for it.

Through a sample-barcoded 5' primer and a J-beta primer mix, a second PCR was run for roughly 7 to 11 cycles. MiXCR was run by TCRdb on the 5' RACE reads, yielding one entry per CDR3 protein. In the table there are hundreds of thousands of distinct CDR3 sequences, 58% of which are singletons. V was clipped by 2 bases and J by 6 bases; unmatched bases: 5. Germline-derived CDR1 and CDR2 are MNHEY and SVGEGT. CDR3 length equals 15 residues. Input material: blood. The receptor's source is a man between 60 and 75 years old in good health. This chain connects TRBV6-2 or TRBV6-3 to TRBJ2-7; 12 bases align to TRBD2. Written as DNA, the CDR3 is TGTGCCAGCAGTTACCTAGCGGGAGGGCCCTCCGAGCAGTACTTC. It yields the protein CASSYLAGGPSEQYF.